This entry features one TCR beta chain sequence. Its antigen is undetermined. These data belong to a study of identical twins. Study conclusions and caveats: Cross-sectional statistical analysis was relied on for the conclusions, without the same donors being followed.

This CDR3 is built from 12 residues. CDR1 and CDR2 (germline): SGHDN, FVKESK. The V gene lost 3 bases and the J gene lost 7 bases, with 10 bases spanning the gap. Using its own MiXCR run on the 5' RACE reads, TCRdb lists one record per CDR3 protein. The sample yields hundreds of thousands of distinct CDR3 sequences, about 20% seen once. This same sample was also part of a study on T cells expressing NK-cell markers. That report notes: CD3+CD56+NKG2C+, CD3+CD56+NKG2C- and CD3+CD56-NKG2C+ T cells, once sorted, supplied the TCR beta repertoires.

This clonotype originated in a woman aged 18-29 years in good health. The chain combines TRBV14 with TRBJ2-7; no clear D gene. The sequenced material came from PBMCs. CDR3 DNA: TGTGCCAGCAGCCAGCAGACCTGGGAGCAGTACTTC. This gives the protein CASSQQTWEQYF.